Shown below are 15 T cell receptor beta chains from a single sample sequenced in a study of cytomegalovirus exposure and HLA in healthy donors. Vbeta (60) and Jbeta (13) primers were used in the PCR. Libraries were prepared by immunoSEQ multiplex PCR; TCRdb keeps only in-frame clonotypes and omits some of them. This table holds some 130,000 clones, 80% found once. The sequencing sample was made of PBMCs. Receptors were obtained from a man aged 25-45 years in good health and CMV-seronegative.

Only a few counts were recorded for this clone. The rearrangement uses TRBV2 and TRBJ1-1, with D perhaps TRBD1 (5 bases). The CDR3 runs 11 residues. The V gene's germline CDR1 is SNHLY and CDR2 FYNNEI. Trimming left V 10 bases short and J 1 base short, with 7 bases between. The CDR3 nucleotides read TGTGCCACCCAGGGGAACACTGAAGCTTTCTTT. Its protein is CATQGNTEAFF. The full variable domain, its missing parts supplied by reference TRBV2 and TRBJ1-1, is EPEVTQTPSHQVTQMGQEVILRCVPISNHLYFYWYRQILGQKVEFLVSFYNNEISEKSEIFDDQFSVERPDGSNFTLKIRSTKLEDSAMYFCATQGNTEAFFGQGTRLTVV.

This chain uses TRBV7-8 with TRBJ2-1; no definite D call. Trimming pared 0 bases from V and 1 base from J, leaving 7 bases between. CDR3 length: 15 residues. Germline V gives CDR1 SGHVS, CDR2 FQNEAQ. The CDR3 DNA follows: TGTGCCAGCAGCTTAGCGCCCCAGTCCTACAATGAGCAGTTCTTC. Its translation is CASSLAPQSYNEQFF.

The chain links TRBV6-5 to TRBJ2-3; a possible D gene is TRBD2 (5 bases). V gave up 5 bases and J gave up 1 base, with 10 bases separating them. The CDR3 covers 14 residues. CDR1 is MNHEY and CDR2 is SVGAGI in the germline V gene. The CDR3 region is CASSGGWGTDTQYF. The CDR3 nucleotides read TGTGCCAGCAGTGGAGGCTGGGGCACAGATACGCAGTATTTT.

This chain links TRBV9 with TRBJ2-7; 10 nucleotides align to TRBD2. Germline V gives CDR1 SGDLS, CDR2 YYNGEE. The CDR3 sequence is 16 residues long. The ends lost 0 bases at V and 2 bases at J; junction bases unmatched: 5. CDR3 protein: CASSVAGTSGTYEQYF. The CDR3 bases are TGTGCCAGCAGCGTAGCGGGCACTAGCGGGACCTACGAGCAGTACTTC.

The genes are TRBV25-1 and TRBJ2-5; TRBD1 aligns across 9 bases. The CDR3 sequence is 15 residues long. CDR1 and CDR2 (germline): MGHDK, SYGVNS. J was trimmed by 2 bases and V by 5 bases; bases with no gene match: 6. The chain's CDR3 is CASSSGQGWQETQYF. The CDR3 DNA reads as TGTGCCAGCAGTTCGGGACAGGGTTGGCAAGAGACCCAGTACTTC. Based on the CDR3 plus reference TRBV25-1 and TRBJ2-5, the full variable domain is EADIYQTPRYLVIGTGKKITLECSQTMGHDKMYWYQQDPGMELHLIHYSYGVNSTEKGDLSSESTVSRIRTEHFPLTLESARPSHTSQYLCASSSGQGWQETQYFGPGTRLLVL.

The chain employs TRBV28 and TRBJ1-1; no clear D gene. The CDR3 is 12 residues long. Trimming took off 4 bases at V and 11 bases at J, with 14 bases between the two ends. CDR1 is MDHEN, CDR2 SYDVKM, per germline. The CDR3: CASSSVTEVAFF. CDR3 bases: TGTGCCAGCAGTTCCGTAACGGAGGTGGCTTTCTTT.

This chain uses TRBV30 with TRBJ1-2; D is ambiguous. Per the germline V gene, CDR1 is GTSNPN and CDR2 is SVGIG (reference sequence). Trimming left V 1 base short and J 4 bases short, with 4 bases between. The length of the CDR3 is 11 residues. The CDR3 region is CAWSAGYGYTF. The CDR3 region has the DNA TGTGCCTGGAGTGCGGGCTATGGCTACACCTTC. Based on the CDR3 plus reference TRBV30 and TRBJ1-2, the full variable domain is SQTIHQWPATLVQPVGSPLSLECTVEGTSNPNLYWYRQAAGRGLQLLFYSVGIGQISSEVPQNLSASRPQDRQFILSSKKLLLSDSGFYLCAWSAGYGYTFGSGTRLTVV.

The gene calls are TRBV28 and TRBJ1-4; TRBD1 matches 7 bases. Trimming removed 10 bases from V and 7 bases from J; junction bases left unmatched: 18. CDR1 is MDHEN and CDR2 is SYDVKM in the germline V gene. CDR3 size: 16 residues. The CDR3 region is CATLVRGLRGGEKLFF. CDR3 sequence (DNA): TGTGCCACCCTAGTTAGGGGGCTAAGAGGCGGTGAAAAACTGTTTTTT. Full variable domain (remainder filled in from reference TRBV28 and TRBJ1-4): DVKVTQSSRYLVKRTGEKVFLECVQDMDHENMFWYRQDPGLGLRLIYFSYDVKMKEKGDIPEGYSVSREKKERFSLILESASTNQTSMYLCATLVRGLRGGEKLFFGSGTQLSVL.

This chain links TRBV29-1 with TRBJ2-7, with TRBD1 as a possible D gene (6 bases). V gave up 6 bases and J gave up 5 bases, with 11 bases separating them. The CDR3 contains 11 residues. Germline assignment: CDR1 SQVTM and CDR2 ANQGSEA. The CDR3 sequence is CSVLQGNEQYF. Written as DNA, the CDR3 is TGCAGCGTACTTCAGGGGAACGAGCAGTACTTC.

V gene TRBV28 combines with J gene TRBJ2-4; 9 bases align to TRBD1. CDR1 is MDHEN and CDR2 is SYDVKM in the germline V gene. V gave up 5 bases and J gave up 1 base; unmatched junction bases: 9. The CDR3 runs 17 residues. CDR3 amino acids: CASSPGTGIGAKNIQYF. The CDR3, as DNA: TGTGCCAGCAGTCCCGGGACAGGGATTGGGGCCAAAAACATTCAGTACTTC.

The V gene is TRBV5-1, the J gene TRBJ2-7; the D gene is possibly TRBD2 (6 bases). CDR1 and CDR2 (germline): SGHRS, YFSETQ. The CDR3 runs 16 residues. Trimming took 3 bases from V and 1 from J, leaving 17 bases between them. CDR3 sequence: CASSSTSRSSSYEQYF. The CDR3 DNA reads as TGCGCCAGCAGCTCCACTAGCCGTTCGAGTTCCTACGAGCAGTACTTC.

The chain carries TRBV9 and TRBJ1-3; 9 positions match TRBD1. CDR1 is SGDLS, CDR2 YYNGEE, per germline. V lost 2 bases and J lost 3; bases outside the gene matches: 6. The CDR3 spans 16 residues. The CDR3 coding sequence is TGTGCCAGCAGCGTGCAACAGGGGGCTTTTGGAAACACCATATATTTT. It translates to CASSVQQGAFGNTIYF.

This rearrangement joins TRBV9 to TRBJ2-2; TRBD1 agrees at 7 bases. The CDR3 covers 15 residues. Germline CDR1 reads SGDLS; CDR2 reads YYNGEE. Trimming took 1 base from V and 7 from J; bases not matched to a gene: 7. DNA for the CDR3: TGTGCCAGCAGCGTATTAGGGGGCACGGTCGGGGAGCTGTTTTTT. Residues: CASSVLGGTVGELFF. The entire variable domain, with the rest obtained from reference TRBV9 and TRBJ2-2, is as follows: DSGVTQTPKHLITATGQRVTLRCSPRSGDLSVYWYQQSLDQGLQFLIQYYNGEERAKGNILERFSAQQFPDLHSELNLSSLELGDSALYFCASSVLGGTVGELFFGEGSRLTVL.

V is TRBV10-3 and J is TRBJ2-1; 7 nucleotides match TRBD1. The V segment lost 6 bases and the J segment 7 bases; nucleotides outside the gene matches: 6. Per the germline V gene, CDR1 is ENHRY and CDR2 is SYGVKD. This CDR3 comprises 13 residues. CDR3 residues: CAIRDREPNEQFF. The CDR3 bases are TGTGCCATCAGAGACAGGGAACCGAATGAGCAGTTCTTC.

V and J are TRBV28 and TRBJ1-4, with D possibly TRBD1 on 5 matching bases. CDR1 and CDR2 (germline): MDHEN, SYDVKM. The ends were cut back, 6 bases at V and 0 bases at J, with 8 bases in the middle. The CDR3 is 14 residues long. The CDR3 spells CASRSGATNEKLFF. CDR3 bases: TGTGCCAGCAGATCGGGGGCAACTAATGAAAAACTGTTTTTT.